These 17 T cell receptor beta chains originate from one sample sequenced in a study of T cell changes during pregnancy in multiple sclerosis. Assay: immunoSEQ multiplex PCR; the TCRdb copy retains only in-frame clones and omits some. This table has 57,000 or so clones, approximately 91% appearing once. Here the sequenced sample was peripheral blood, taken in the first trimester of pregnancy. These receptor sequences come from a female donor with multiple sclerosis, enrolled in a pregnancy study.

The V gene is TRBV19, the J gene TRBJ2-7; possibly TRBD1 for D (6 bases). The V end lost 4 bases, the J end lost 1 base, and 17 bases lay between the germline ends. The CDR3 covers 16 residues. Germline lookup yields CDR1 LNHDA and CDR2 SQIVND (reference sequence). The chain's CDR3 is CASSTYPRTESYEQYF. The CDR3 DNA reads as TGTGCCAGTAGTACCTACCCCCGGACAGAGTCCTACGAGCAGTACTTC.

This clone was picked up one time. The gene calls are TRBV29-1 and TRBJ2-3, with 7 bases that match TRBD1. V gave up 7 bases and J gave up 0 bases; unmatched junction bases: 7. CDR1 is SQVTM, CDR2 ANQGSEA, per germline. The CDR3 runs 14 residues. CDR3 sequence reads: CSGVPGQSTDTQYF. The CDR3 DNA follows: TGCAGCGGCGTACCGGGACAGAGCACAGATACGCAGTATTTT.

The chain carries TRBV29-1 and TRBJ2-1; TRBD2 matches at 8 bases. The CDR3 has 15 residues. The J segment lost 3 bases and the V segment lost 5 bases, leaving 9 bases of the junction unmatched. Per germline, CDR1 SQVTM and CDR2 ANQGSEA. The CDR3 DNA sequence: TGCAGCGTTTCTACTAGCGGCGGGTTCTACAATGAGCAGTTCTTC. The encoded protein is CSVSTSGGFYNEQFF.

V gene TRBV28 combines with J gene TRBJ2-3; 7 bases align to TRBD2. The CDR3 is made up of 16 amino acids. V was pared by 4 bases and J by 1 base, with 8 bases of the junction left unmatched. CDR1 is MDHEN, CDR2 SYDVKM, per germline. DNA for the CDR3: TGTGCCAGCAGTTCCCCGGGCGGGAGTGGCACAGATACGCAGTATTTT. This encodes CASSSPGGSGTDTQYF.

The chain uses TRBV6-5 and TRBJ2-1, with 11 positions matching TRBD2. Germline V CDR1 and CDR2: MNHEY, SVGAGI. The CDR3 has 14 amino acids. The V segment lost 2 bases and the J segment 8 bases; nucleotides outside the gene matches: 2. The CDR3 nucleotides read TGTGCCAGCAGTTACCTAGCGGGAGGTGATGAGCAGTTCTTC. It translates to CASSYLAGGDEQFF.

The chain couples TRBV19 to TRBJ2-2; weak D call: TRBD2 (7 bases). V was cut by 7 bases and J by 6 bases, with 18 bases left in between. The length of the CDR3 is 15 residues. Germline lookup yields CDR1 LNHDA and CDR2 SQIVND (reference sequence). In DNA, the CDR3 is TGTGCCAGTATACACCGACTAGCAGGGGCCGGGGAGCTGTTTTTT. This sequence encodes CASIHRLAGAGELFF. Supplemented by reference TRBV19 and TRBJ2-2, the full variable domain reads DGGITQSPKYLFRKEGQNVTLSCEQNLNHDAMYWYRQDPGQGLRLIYYSQIVNDFQKGDIAEGYSVSREKKESFPLTVTSAQKNPTAFYLCASIHRLAGAGELFFGEGSRLTVL.

The chain recombines TRBV14 with TRBJ1-3; no clear D. The germline V gene has CDR1 SGHDN and CDR2 FVKESK. V was pared by 7 bases and J by 0 bases, with 16 bases between. This CDR3 region has 16 residues. The CDR3 spells CASILAGINSGNTIYF. The CDR3 bases are TGTGCCAGCATCCTTGCGGGAATCAACTCTGGAAACACCATATATTTT.

J is TRBJ2-1 and V is TRBV5-1, with 14 nucleotides matching TRBD2. Losses at the gene ends were 4 bases for V and 7 bases for J; bases not matched to a gene: 7. This CDR3 contains 16 residues. CDR1 is SGHRS, CDR2 YFSETQ, per germline. The CDR3 region is CASSLLTSGRANEQFF. CDR3 DNA sequence: TGCGCCAGCAGCCTTCTGACTAGCGGGAGGGCGAATGAGCAGTTCTTC.

This clone was recorded only once. CDR3 region: CAISQTGIDTQYF. CDR3 nucleotide sequence: TGTGCCATCAGCCAGACAGGGATTGATACGCAGTATTTT. This chain joins TRBV10-3 and TRBJ2-3; 7 positions agree with TRBD1. Germline CDR1 is ENHRY and CDR2 is SYGVKD. After removal of 6 bases from V and 6 bases from J, the junction contained 6 bases not matched to a gene. The CDR3 is 13 amino acids.

The chain links TRBV19 to TRBJ1-1, with D tentatively TRBD1 (6 bases). This CDR3 region has 15 residues. Trimming pared 4 bases from V and 0 bases from J, leaving 12 bases between. The germline CDR1 and CDR2 sequences are LNHDA and SQIVND (reference sequence). CDR3 nucleotides: TGTGCCAGTAGTAGGTGGACAGCTATGAACACTGAAGCTTTCTTT. Residues: CASSRWTAMNTEAFF.

This clone has a single count. This chain connects TRBV19 to TRBJ2-3, with 7 nucleotides matching TRBD2. CDR1 and CDR2 from the germline V gene are LNHDA and SQIVND (reference sequence). J lost 4 bases, V lost 4 bases, and 8 bases had no gene match. The CDR3 spans 15 residues. The CDR3 is CASSRSGGGADTQYF. The CDR3 bases are TGTGCCAGTAGTAGATCGGGAGGAGGGGCAGATACGCAGTATTTT.

The rearrangement uses TRBV5-1 and TRBJ1-1, with unresolved D. This CDR3 is built from 15 residues. Germline CDR1 SGHRS, CDR2 YFSETQ. V was trimmed by 4 bases and J by 5 bases, leaving 18 bases between them. CDR3 sequence: CASSPTSGYLTEAFF. CDR3 bases: TGCGCCAGCAGCCCCACTTCGGGGTATCTGACTGAAGCTTTCTTT.

The rearrangement links TRBV4-1 to TRBJ2-7, with a tentative D call TRBD2 (6 bases). Deletions cut 0 bases from V and 7 bases from J, with 16 bases between. The CDR3 is made up of 15 amino acids. Germline loops: CDR1 MGHRA, CDR2 YSYEKL. DNA of the CDR3: TGCGCCAGCAGCCAAGAGGGGGGAGGTTACTGGGAGCAGTACTTC. It is translated as CASSQEGGGYWEQYF.

The chain links TRBV28 to TRBJ2-1, with 9 positions matching TRBD2. Looked up from germline, CDR1 is MDHEN and CDR2 is SYDVKM. The V segment lost 2 bases and the J segment 9 bases; nucleotides outside the gene matches: 11. The CDR3 extends over 16 amino acids. This CDR3 is CASSLGSGSQRGEQFF. CDR3 DNA sequence: TGTGCCAGCAGTTTAGGTAGCGGGAGCCAGCGGGGTGAGCAGTTCTTC. Complete variable domain (other parts from reference TRBV28 and TRBJ2-1): DVKVTQSSRYLVKRTGEKVFLECVQDMDHENMFWYRQDPGLGLRLIYFSYDVKMKEKGDIPEGYSVSREKKERFSLILESASTNQTSMYLCASSLGSGSQRGEQFFGPGTRLTVL.

The chain carries TRBV4-3 and TRBJ1-2; D is undetermined. CDR3 size: 13 residues. CDR1 and CDR2 from the germline V gene are LGHNA and YSLEER. The V and J ends lost 0 bases and 4 bases respectively, with 6 bases between them. CDR3 nucleotide sequence: TGCGCCAGCAGCCAAGATTACACCTATGGCTACACCTTC. Its translation: CASSQDYTYGYTF.

The chain has TRBV29-1 and TRBJ2-7; D is unclear. The germline V and J ends were trimmed by 0 bases and 0 bases, with 15 bases remaining between them. Germline CDR1 reads SQVTM; CDR2 reads ANQGSEA. The length of the CDR3 is 16 residues. This chain's CDR3 is CSVEDLSGFRSYEQYF. As DNA, the CDR3 is TGCAGCGTTGAAGACCTTTCCGGGTTCCGCTCCTACGAGCAGTACTTC.

V and J are TRBV19 and TRBJ2-7; the match to TRBD2 covers 14 bases. Germline V CDR1 and CDR2: LNHDA, SQIVND (reference sequence). The CDR3 length is 16 residues. The V segment lost 7 bases and the J segment 2 bases; nucleotides outside the gene matches: 7. The CDR3 region is CASTPGTSGGTYEQYF. The CDR3 DNA is TGTGCCAGTACCCCTGGGACTAGCGGGGGAACCTACGAGCAGTACTTC.